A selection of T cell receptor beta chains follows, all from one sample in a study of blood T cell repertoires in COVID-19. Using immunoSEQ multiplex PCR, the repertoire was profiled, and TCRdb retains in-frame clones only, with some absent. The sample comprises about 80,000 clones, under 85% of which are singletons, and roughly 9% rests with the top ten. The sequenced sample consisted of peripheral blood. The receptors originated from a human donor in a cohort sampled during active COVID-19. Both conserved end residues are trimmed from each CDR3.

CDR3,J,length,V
ASSPPGQGPYEQY,TRBJ2-7,13,TRBV18
ASSLVGGTYGYT,TRBJ1-2,12,TRBV11-2
ASSPPVINTIY,TRBJ1-3,11,TRBV11-3
ASSGGGSSYEQY,TRBJ2-7,12,TRBV7-2
SGRLGAYEQY,TRBJ2-7,10,TRBV29-1
ASSVVREGTGELF,TRBJ2-2,13,TRBV9
ASSLGGTSHYTDTQY,TRBJ2-3,15,TRBV5-1
ASSYVRRDEQY,TRBJ2-7,11,TRBV6-6
ASSLGQTNSPLH,TRBJ1-6,12,TRBV5-1
ASSPRTVVGTDTQY,TRBJ2-3,14,TRBV3-1/TRBV3-2
SVRSGGITDTQY,TRBJ2-3,12,TRBV29-1
AWSTAGLDSEKLF,TRBJ1-4,13,TRBV30
ASRWGTDYGYT,TRBJ1-2,11,TRBV19
ASSPSQREQY,TRBJ2-7,10,TRBV28
ASSLSMTTSSGNTIY,TRBJ1-3,15,TRBV7-9
ASRFRTSTDTQY,TRBJ2-3,12,TRBV6-5
ASGTDRAYGYT,TRBJ1-2,11,TRBV5-1
ASSYGCPSNQPQH,TRBJ1-5,13,TRBV7-4
ASSSVVGANNEQF,TRBJ2-1,13,TRBV2
ASSLAGREGLETQY,TRBJ2-5,14,TRBV5-4
ASSEEALLTDTQY,TRBJ2-3,13,TRBV2
ASSPLASGKGTGELF,TRBJ2-2,15,TRBV5-4
ASSVPKEGWGYGYT,TRBJ1-2,14,TRBV9
ASRQTGGNTEAF,TRBJ1-1,12,TRBV27
ASSEEAGSNQPQH,TRBJ1-5,13,TRBV2
ASRRGDPPGNTIY,TRBJ1-3,13,TRBV28
ASSGAAGGTLAKNIQY,TRBJ2-4,16,TRBV6-1
ASSPGTGMHQPQH,TRBJ1-5,13,TRBV28
ASRTGQGLGEKLF,TRBJ1-4,13,TRBV25-1
ASHQEGGNSPLH,TRBJ1-6,12,TRBV2
ASSEGGNTEAF,TRBJ1-1,11,TRBV18
ASIQDRVGATNEKLF,TRBJ1-4,15,TRBV2
ASSTTAGGGREQF,TRBJ2-1,13,TRBV5-4
ATSRDRQDYGYT,TRBJ1-2,12,TRBV15
ASTEEGLAGDNEQF,TRBJ2-1,14,TRBV6-4
ASSYSPGGTQY,TRBJ2-3,11,TRBV6-5
ASQGTIYGYT,TRBJ1-2,10,TRBV19
ASSESGGAGTDTQY,TRBJ2-3,14,TRBV6-4
AISMTGEETQY,TRBJ2-5,11,TRBV10-3
ASSLVNGRGIYNSPLH,TRBJ1-6,16,TRBV7-2
ASSIDLTGRIYGYT,TRBJ1-2,14,TRBV19
ASGSPPPPGQIRRADQPQH,TRBJ1-5,19,TRBV12-5
AWRQDNYGYT,TRBJ1-2,10,TRBV30
ASRTGGANTEAF,TRBJ1-1,12,TRBV28
ASSLVSYGYT,TRBJ1-2,10,TRBV5-6
ASSKGPSGLGTDTQY,TRBJ2-3,15,TRBV7-3
ASSIQAGAAYNEQF,TRBJ2-1,14,TRBV19
ASSPGTQANQPQH,TRBJ1-5,13,TRBV9
ASSLTGSDTQY,TRBJ2-3,11,TRBV5-1
ASSPLGKTTNEKLF,TRBJ1-4,14,TRBV14
ASCQSGEGTDTQY,TRBJ2-3,13,TRBV5-8
ASSYSRLAGVDTQY,TRBJ2-3,14,TRBV6-2/TRBV6-3
ASSPGTGYGYT,TRBJ1-2,11,TRBV6-5
ASEAGVFEDSPNEQF,TRBJ2-1,15,TRBV2
ASSPKQNRNQPQH,TRBJ1-5,13,TRBV19
ASSLVRQGDEQY,TRBJ2-7,12,TRBV5-1
ASSIGPGSGYNEQF,TRBJ2-1,14,TRBV19
AWSRGGMPYEQY,TRBJ2-7,12,TRBV30